These T cell receptor beta chains were read from a single sample in a study of T cells in tuberculosis. Assay used: immunoSEQ multiplex PCR; TCRdb lists only in-frame clones, some missing. The table lists tens of thousands of clones, approximately 90% of them singletons. Source material: PBMCs. The receptors were sampled from a donor aged 5 to 30 with latent tuberculosis or without tuberculosis infection. Both conserved end residues are part of each CDR3. Each record gives: J gene, V gene, CDR3 length, clone size, D gene, CDR3 DNA, CDR3 protein. A D gene is named only where the DNA matches it firmly. A row's size may be missing; if present it is once, few, many or a size class.

J: TRBJ2-5
V: TRBV19
length: 15
size: once
D: TRBD1
DNA: TGTGCCACTTCAGATACAGGGGGCTACGGAGAGACCCAGTACTTC
CDR3: CATSDTGGYGETQYF

J: TRBJ2-3
V: TRBV25-1
length: 18
size: NA
D: NA
DNA: TGTGCCAGCAGTGATCGGGCAGACGGGGGGCTCAGCACAGATACGCAGTATTTT
CDR3: CASSDRADGGLSTDTQYF

J: TRBJ1-4
V: TRBV14
length: 16
size: NA
D: NA
DNA: TGTGCCAGCAGCCAAACTGCCGGATGGTCGGGTGAAAAACTGTTTTTT
CDR3: CASSQTAGWSGEKLFF

J: TRBJ2-7
V: TRBV27
length: 13
size: NA
D: TRBD1
DNA: TGTGCCAGCAGTTATACAGGGGCGTACGAGCAGTACTTC
CDR3: CASSYTGAYEQYF

J: TRBJ2-6
V: TRBV6-4
length: 16
size: NA
D: NA
DNA: TGTGCCAGCAGTGACGGTTCAGGGCGTGGGGCCAACGTCCTGACTTTC
CDR3: CASSDGSGRGANVLTF

J: TRBJ2-7
V: TRBV5-1
length: 14
size: NA
D: NA
DNA: TGCGCCAGCAGCCACGGTCCGAGCTCCTACGAGCAGTACTTC
CDR3: CASSHGPSSYEQYF

J: TRBJ1-3
V: TRBV12-5
length: 21
size: NA
D: TRBD1
DNA: TGTGCTAGTGGTTTGGCGATTAACTCCCAGTTCGAACAGGGGAGCGGAAACACCATATATTTT
CDR3: CASGLAINSQFEQGSGNTIYF

J: TRBJ1-2
V: TRBV2
length: 12
size: NA
D: TRBD1
DNA: TGTGCCAGCAGGAGACAGGGCGATGGCTACACCTTC
CDR3: CASRRQGDGYTF

J: TRBJ2-4
V: TRBV7-2
length: 11
size: NA
D: TRBD1
DNA: TGTGCCAGCAGCTCGCAGGGGGTCATAGACTTC
CDR3: CASSSQGVIDF

J: TRBJ1-1
V: TRBV27
length: 17
size: NA
D: NA
DNA: TGTGCCAGCAGTTTAGGTAGACAGGCGGGGGTGAACACTGAAGCTTTCTTT
CDR3: CASSLGRQAGVNTEAFF

J: TRBJ2-5
V: TRBV5-1
length: 15
size: NA
D: TRBD2
DNA: TGCGCCAGCAGCTTAGTCTCCGGGGGAGGGGAGACCCAGTACTTC
CDR3: CASSLVSGGGETQYF

J: TRBJ2-1
V: TRBV29-1
length: 17
size: NA
D: TRBD2
DNA: TGCAGCGTTGAAGGGCGGGGGGGATACTCCACCTACAATGAGCAGTTCTTC
CDR3: CSVEGRGGYSTYNEQFF

J: TRBJ1-6
V: TRBV4-3
length: 15
size: NA
D: NA
DNA: TGCGCCAGCAGCCAGTCACAGAGCTATAATTCACCCCTCCACTTT
CDR3: CASSQSQSYNSPLHF

J: TRBJ2-7
V: TRBV4-1
length: 14
size: NA
D: NA
DNA: TGCGCCAGCAGCCAAGAGGCCGGGACCTACGAGCAGTACTTC
CDR3: CASSQEAGTYEQYF

J: TRBJ1-4
V: TRBV7-2
length: 15
size: NA
D: NA
DNA: TGTGCCAGCAGCCCCCTCGGGGGGCGAGAAGAAAAACTGTTTTTT
CDR3: CASSPLGGREEKLFF

J: TRBJ1-6
V: TRBV2
length: 16
size: once
D: NA
DNA: TGTGCCAGCAGTGAAGCGCTTGGGGCTGGGAATTCACCCCTCCACTTT
CDR3: CASSEALGAGNSPLHF

J: TRBJ2-7
V: TRBV6-1
length: 14
size: NA
D: NA
DNA: TGTGCCAGCAGTGAACAGGCAGGGGTCTACGAGCAGTACTTC
CDR3: CASSEQAGVYEQYF

J: TRBJ2-4
V: TRBV4-1
length: 18
size: NA
D: NA
DNA: TGCGCCAGCAGCCAAGGAGTTTTGACAGCGATAGCCAAAAACATTCAGTACTTC
CDR3: CASSQGVLTAIAKNIQYF

J: TRBJ2-5
V: TRBV29-1
length: 13
size: NA
D: NA
DNA: TGCAGCGTTGCCGATCACCAGGGAGAGACCCAGTACTTC
CDR3: CSVADHQGETQYF

J: TRBJ1-2
V: TRBV7-8
length: 16
size: NA
D: TRBD1
DNA: TGTGCCAGCAGCCTCTATGGGACAGAGCGGATCTATGGCTACACCTTC
CDR3: CASSLYGTERIYGYTF

J: TRBJ1-2
V: TRBV30
length: 14
size: NA
D: NA
DNA: TGTGCCTGGGGTAGAGGGCCAACCAACTATGGCTACACCTTC
CDR3: CAWGRGPTNYGYTF

J: TRBJ1-1
V: TRBV6-5
length: 15
size: NA
D: TRBD1
DNA: TGTGCCAGCAGAGAACCAGGGGGCAGCGGTACTGAAGCTTTCTTT
CDR3: CASREPGGSGTEAFF

J: TRBJ1-4
V: TRBV11-2
length: 12
size: once
D: TRBD1
DNA: TGTGCCAGCAGCTTATCGTGGGGACAGGTGTTTTTT
CDR3: CASSLSWGQVFF

J: TRBJ1-2
V: TRBV14
length: 18
size: NA
D: TRBD1
DNA: TGTGCCAGCAGCCCTTCTGTTGGGAAACAGGGGTTTACGTATGGCTACACCTTC
CDR3: CASSPSVGKQGFTYGYTF

J: TRBJ2-1
V: TRBV10-3
length: 15
size: NA
D: TRBD2
DNA: TGTGCCATCACTGCTGGCCAGCGGGGTTACAATGAGCAGTTCTTC
CDR3: CAITAGQRGYNEQFF

J: TRBJ2-7
V: TRBV5-1
length: 16
size: NA
D: TRBD1
DNA: TGCGCCAGCAGCTTGGGACAGGGGACCCTTACCTACGAGCAGTACTTC
CDR3: CASSLGQGTLTYEQYF

J: TRBJ2-3
V: TRBV7-2
length: 15
size: NA
D: TRBD2
DNA: TGTGCCAGCAGATTTTCCGGGGGGACCACAGATACGCAGTATTTT
CDR3: CASRFSGGTTDTQYF

J: TRBJ2-1
V: TRBV29-1
length: 14
size: NA
D: TRBD2
DNA: TGCAGCTCTAAAAGGGGACTAGCGGGGGTGGAGCAGTTCTTC
CDR3: CSSKRGLAGVEQFF

J: TRBJ2-1
V: TRBV18
length: 15
size: NA
D: NA
DNA: TGTGCCAGCTCACCAGGAAGGGGAACCTACAATGAGCAGTTCTTC
CDR3: CASSPGRGTYNEQFF

J: TRBJ2-7
V: TRBV7-2
length: 16
size: NA
D: NA
DNA: TGTGCCAGCAGCTATCTCCGGGACACCTTCTCCTACGAGCAGTACTTC
CDR3: CASSYLRDTFSYEQYF

J: TRBJ1-4
V: TRBV9
length: 17
size: NA
D: NA
DNA: TGTGCCAGCAGCGTAGAGGGAACAGGGAAAGTTAATGAAAAACTGTTTTTT
CDR3: CASSVEGTGKVNEKLFF

J: TRBJ1-2
V: TRBV4-1
length: 18
size: NA
D: TRBD1
DNA: TGCGCCAGCAGCCCAGTTGGGACAGTCACTATGGGGGATTGGGGCTACACCTTC
CDR3: CASSPVGTVTMGDWGYTF

J: TRBJ2-5
V: TRBV28
length: 16
size: NA
D: NA
DNA: TGTGCCAGCAGTTTATCGAGCCCAACGCGGGGAGAGACCCAGTACTTC
CDR3: CASSLSSPTRGETQYF

J: TRBJ1-2
V: TRBV30
length: 14
size: NA
D: NA
DNA: TGTGCCTGGAGTGTACAAGGAGGAGTTCATGGCTACACCTTC
CDR3: CAWSVQGGVHGYTF